The clone carrying this TCR beta chain occurred a few times. Its antigen is as yet unknown. V was cut by 0 bases and J by 5 bases, with 13 bases left in between. Germline assignment: CDR1 SGHRS and CDR2 YFSETQ. This CDR3 region has 15 residues. The entry originates in a study of blood T cells in healthy people across ages. Study-level points and caveats: Possibly confounding the expanded clonotype changes was the fact that donor CMV status was unknown. Those diversity estimates obtained from one million T cells were thought to be underestimates.

For the second PCR, which ran for about 6 to 11 cycles, a sample-barcoded 5' primer and a J-beta primer mix were used. A template-switch adaptor that had 12 random nucleotides put a tag on each cDNA molecule. TCRdb re-analysed the 5' RACE reads in MiXCR, keeping a single row per CDR3 protein. The repertoire holds approximately 1,000,000 distinct CDR3 sequences, with 45% as singletons. Sequencing was carried out using blood. This sequence was found in a woman in her sixties or seventies in good health. V gene TRBV5-1 combines with J gene TRBJ2-3, with TRBD2 as a possible D gene (5 bases). CDR3 bases: TGCGCCAGCAGCTTGGTCTCTAGCAGACTAGATACGCAGTATTTT. Encoded protein: CASSLVSSRLDTQYF.